Here is one TCR beta chain with its context. What it binds is unknown. The assay was immunoSEQ multiplex PCR, and TCRdb's table has in-frame clones only and misses some. The sample contains 130,000 or so clones, about 90% of which appear only once. This sample is part of a study of graft-versus-host responses after intestinal transplantation. Looking at the study overall: Transplants were multivisceral, liver-intestinal, or isolated intestinal. All recipients got anti-thymocyte globulin induction, then tacrolimus and steroids for roughly three years.

Study findings and constraints: Circulating GvH clones peaking coincided with falling HvG clones soon after transplant. GvH clones were identified in recipient marrow, with some first appearing in ileum or blood.

This CDR3 spans 16 amino acids. Germline V gene sequence: CDR1 MDHEN, CDR2 SYDVKM. Trimming left V 2 bases short and J 5 bases short, with 16 bases between. Material: unstimulated CD4+ T cells sorted from spleen or lymph node cells, obtained before intestinal transplant. This clonotype was sampled from a human donor who received an intestinal transplant. V is TRBV28 and J is TRBJ1-3; tentatively, D is TRBD1 (5 bases). In DNA, the CDR3 is TGTGCCAGCAGTTTACCCGGACCGGGACGGCGAAACACCATATATTTT. The encoded protein is CASSLPGPGRRNTIYF.